The clone carrying this T cell receptor beta chain occurred a few times. The antigen is not known. The assay was immunoSEQ multiplex PCR, and TCRdb's table has in-frame clones only and misses some. Of about 31,000 clones listed, about four fifths are singletons. In germline, CDR1 is SGHVS, CDR2 FQNEAQ. The CDR3 runs to 15 residues. Trimming took off 0 bases at V and 7 bases at J, with 13 bases between the two ends. The record originates from a study of graft-versus-host responses after intestinal transplantation. Study context: Recipients across the board were started on anti-thymocyte globulin induction, then kept on tacrolimus and steroids for around three years. Study-wide points: Early after transplant, HvG clones declined as circulating GvH clones peaked. Among recipient marrow samples, GvH clones were found; some appeared first in ileum or blood.

V is TRBV7-8 and J is TRBJ2-1, with D hard to call. This material consisted of unstimulated CD8+ T cells sorted from spleen or lymph node cells, taken before intestinal transplant. The receptor's source is a human donor who received an intestinal transplant. CDR3 sequence: CASSLAALLRNEQFF. CDR3 DNA: TGTGCCAGCAGCTTAGCGGCGCTTCTGAGGAATGAGCAGTTCTTC.